This passage covers 10 T cell receptor beta chains from one sample sequenced in a study of T cell changes during pregnancy in multiple sclerosis. This table comes from immunoSEQ multiplex PCR, and its TCRdb copy is limited to in-frame clones, with some not included. Among more than 45,000 clones listed, about 90% were seen once. The material sequenced was CD4+ T cells from peripheral blood mononuclear cells, taken after pregnancy. The receptors here all came from a female donor with multiple sclerosis, enrolled in a pregnancy study.

This sequence joins TRBV15 and TRBJ1-1; possibly TRBD1 for D (6 bases). CDR3 size: 17 residues. CDR1 is LNHNV, CDR2 YYDKDF, per germline (reference sequence). V was pared by 4 bases and J by 0 bases, with 18 bases between. The DNA of the CDR3 is TGTGCCACCAGCAAAGGGGGTACTCGACTCATGAACACTGAAGCTTTCTTT. Translation gives CATSKGGTRLMNTEAFF.

This CDR3 is CASSLNQGQFTEAFF. For the CDR3, the DNA is TGTGCCAGCAGCTTAAACCAGGGGCAGTTCACTGAAGCTTTCTTT. The chain recombines TRBV9 with TRBJ1-1; TRBD1 might be the D (6 bases). Trimming removed 4 bases from V and 4 bases from J, with 17 bases in between. Looked up from germline, CDR1 is SGDLS and CDR2 is YYNGEE. This CDR3 contains 15 residues.

The chain couples TRBV6-5 to TRBJ1-1, with D perhaps TRBD1 (6 bases). Germline-derived CDR1 and CDR2 are MNHEY and SVGAGI. The CDR3 spans 15 residues. V dropped 9 bases and J dropped 0 bases, with 17 bases sitting between them. The CDR3 DNA sequence: TGTGCCAGTTTACAGGGCGCGGCGCTGAACACTGAAGCTTTCTTT. Amino acids: CASLQGAALNTEAFF.

The gene calls are TRBV2 and TRBJ1-2; D gene ambiguous. The V end lost 5 bases, the J end lost 4 bases, and 11 bases lay between the germline ends. The CDR3 has 13 residues. Germline lookup yields CDR1 SNHLY and CDR2 FYNNEI. The CDR3 region has the DNA TGTGCCAGCAGTCCGGACGGGATCTATGGCTACACCTTC. Amino acids: CASSPDGIYGYTF.

CDR3 residues: CASSAQGLADYNEQFF. CDR3 sequence (DNA): TGTGCCAGCAGCGCCCAGGGACTAGCGGATTACAATGAGCAGTTCTTC. This sequence joins TRBV7-3 and TRBJ2-1; 11 nucleotides agree with TRBD2. Germline V lookup: CDR1 SGHTA, CDR2 FQGTGA. The CDR3 spans 16 residues. The V segment lost 5 bases and the J segment 4 bases; nucleotides outside the gene matches: 7. Based on the CDR3 plus reference TRBV7-3 and TRBJ2-1, the full variable domain is GAGVSQTPSNKVTEKGKYVELRCDPISGHTALYWYRQSLGQGPEFLIYFQGTGAADDSGLPNDRFFAVRPEGSVSTLKIQRTERGDSAVYLCASSAQGLADYNEQFFGPGTRLTVL.

The rearrangement uses TRBV7-9 and TRBJ2-3; TRBD1 is a possible D gene (5 bases). The germline V gene has CDR1 SEHNR and CDR2 FQNEAQ (reference sequence). Trimming pared 5 bases from V and 2 bases from J, leaving 17 bases between. The CDR3 is 16 residues long. CDR3 coding DNA: TGTGCCAGCAGCGCCACAGGCTCCCAGTTCACAGATACGCAGTATTTT. As protein: CASSATGSQFTDTQYF.

The chain uses TRBV9 and TRBJ1-4; 9 positions agree with TRBD1. From germline, CDR1 is SGDLS and CDR2 YYNGEE. With V trimmed by 3 bases and J by 9 bases, 9 bases remained unmatched. The CDR3 covers 15 residues. CDR3 nucleotide sequence: TGTGCCAGCAGCGCTCCCGGGACAGGGTCGAAAAAACTGTTTTTT. Its protein is CASSAPGTGSKKLFF. Using reference TRBV9 and TRBJ1-4 for the parts outside the CDR3, the full variable domain is DSGVTQTPKHLITATGQRVTLRCSPRSGDLSVYWYQQSLDQGLQFLIQYYNGEERAKGNILERFSAQQFPDLHSELNLSSLELGDSALYFCASSAPGTGSKKLFFGSGTQLSVL.

This clone came up once. The chain links TRBV7-2 to TRBJ1-2; 9 bases match TRBD1. Germline trimming cut 4 bases from V and 4 bases from J; bases unmatched to any gene: 13. Germline-derived CDR1 and CDR2 are SGHTA and FQGNSA. The CDR3 is 17 residues long. The CDR3 sequence: CASSSRTGARTRYGYTF. The CDR3 region has the DNA TGTGCCAGCAGCTCCAGGACAGGGGCACGCACCCGCTATGGCTACACCTTC.

The CDR3 DNA reads TGTGCCAGCAGCCAAGATGGGGGGGGGTCTGGAAACACCATATATTTT. Amino acid sequence: CASSQDGGGSGNTIYF. The chain combines TRBV4-2 with TRBJ1-3, with a possible D match to TRBD1 (5 bases). CDR1 is LGHNA, CDR2 YNFKEQ, per germline. The V end was cut by 0 bases, the J end by 1 base, with 10 bases between. The CDR3 has 16 amino acids.

This chain joins TRBV16 and TRBJ1-4; 8 nucleotides line up with TRBD1. Germline V CDR1 and CDR2: KGHSY, FQNENV. Unmatched junction bases numbered 6, after V lost 2 bases and J lost 7 bases. CDR3 size: 15 residues. The CDR3 loop reads CASSQRTGTLEKLFF. DNA for the CDR3: TGTGCCAGCAGCCAACGGACAGGGACCCTTGAAAAACTGTTTTTT.